Following are 13 T cell receptor beta chains from one sample sequenced in a study of regulatory T cells in long-lasting Graves disease. The time point was: newly diagnosed GD, antithyroid drugs for less than 3 months. PBMC-derived RNA was used for the TCR library. Libraries of TCR beta came from iRepertoire HTBI primers plus Arm-PCR of CDR3 regions. TCRdb recomputed calls from the multiplex PCR reads with MiXCR, one row per CDR3 protein. The sample lists 600,000 to 650,000 distinct CDR3 sequences, about 16% occurring once. These data were also filed under a second study, of T cells in Graves' hyperthyroidism and ophthalmopathy.

The sequences come from peripheral blood mononuclear cells (PBMCs), collected at new diagnosis, from a patient treated with antithyroid drugs. These TCRs come from a woman under 40 with Graves disease.

This clonotype was counted at least ten times. The chain joins TRBV7-9 to TRBJ2-2; D remains unclear. Germline CDR1 and CDR2: SEHNR and FQNEAQ (reference sequence). The CDR3 runs to 14 residues. V lost 6 bases to trimming and J lost 0 bases, with 8 bases between them. CDR3 DNA sequence: TGTGCCAGCAGGCCAACAGCGAACACCGGGGAGCTGTTTTTT. Protein product: CASRPTANTGELFF.

In its sample, this clonotype was seen many times. V and J are TRBV2 and TRBJ2-2, with a tentative D call TRBD1 (6 bases). Per the germline V gene, CDR1 is SNHLY and CDR2 is FYNNEI. V lost 6 bases and J lost 5, with 10 bases in between. The CDR3 runs 13 residues. As DNA, the CDR3 is TGTGCCAGCAGCACACAGGGAACCGGGGAGCTGTTTTTT. The encoded protein is CASSTQGTGELFF.

This clonotype was recorded at least ten times. The V gene is TRBV20-1, the J gene TRBJ2-5, with TRBD1 identical over 7 bases. This CDR3 is built from 15 residues. Trimming removed 3 bases from V and 5 bases from J; junction bases left unmatched: 12. Germline CDR1 and CDR2: DFQATT and SNEGSKA (reference sequence). CDR3: CSASDTRGTVETQYF. The CDR3 DNA reads TGCAGTGCTAGCGATACCAGGGGGACGGTGGAGACCCAGTACTTC.

This chain links TRBV20-1 with TRBJ2-1; weak D call: TRBD1 (5 bases). Trimming left V 3 bases short and J 8 bases short, with 17 bases between. This CDR3 is 14 amino acids long. Germline assignment: CDR1 DFQATT and CDR2 SNEGSKA (reference sequence). CDR3 sequence (DNA): TGCAGTGCTAGTCAGTACAATGCCAGGGATGAGCAGTTCTTC. This codes for CSASQYNARDEQFF.

This clonotype was seen ten or more times. The rearrangement joins TRBV12-3 or TRBV12-4 to TRBJ2-3; D is possibly TRBD1 (6 bases). The CDR3 is made up of 16 amino acids. V lost 5 bases, J lost 2 bases, and 17 bases lay in between. CDR3 loop: CASSPLQGMDTDTQYF. The CDR3 region has the DNA TGTGCCAGCAGTCCGCTACAGGGTATGGACACAGATACGCAGTATTTT.

This sequence joins TRBV2 and TRBJ1-1; no clear D gene. Deletions cut 7 bases from V and 0 bases from J, with 6 bases between. Per the germline V gene, CDR1 is SNHLY and CDR2 is FYNNEI. The CDR3 is made up of 12 amino acids. The CDR3 here is CASTDMNTEAFF. CDR3 DNA: TGTGCCAGCACGGATATGAACACTGAAGCTTTCTTT. The complete variable domain, with remaining parts taken from reference TRBV2 and TRBJ1-1, reads EPEVTQTPSHQVTQMGQEVILRCVPISNHLYFYWYRQILGQKVEFLVSFYNNEISEKSEIFDDQFSVERPDGSNFTLKIRSTKLEDSAMYFCASTDMNTEAFFGQGTRLTVV.

The chain uses TRBV28 and TRBJ1-2, with a tentative D call TRBD1 (6 bases). Germline CDR1 reads MDHEN; CDR2 reads SYDVKM. The CDR3 covers 13 residues. The V end was cut by 8 bases, the J end by 4 bases, with 14 bases between. The CDR3 reads CASRSGTTYGYTF. In nucleotides, the CDR3 is TGTGCCAGCCGCTCCGGGACAACCTATGGCTACACCTTC.

The chain links TRBV13 to TRBJ1-4, with D possibly TRBD1 on 5 matching bases. CDR3 size: 17 residues. In germline, CDR1 is PRHDT, CDR2 FYEKMQ (reference sequence). Trimming left V 1 base short and J 2 bases short, with 14 bases between. CDR3: CASSLDGARRTNEKLFF. The CDR3 DNA follows: TGTGCCAGCAGCTTAGACGGGGCTCGGCGGACTAATGAAAAACTGTTTTTT.

In this sample, this clonotype turned up many times. The chain uses TRBV24-1 and TRBJ2-1; TRBD2 aligns across 7 bases. CDR3 length equals 15 residues. Trimming removed 2 bases from V and 7 bases from J; junction bases left unmatched: 7. In germline, CDR1 is KGHDR, CDR2 SFDVKD. The CDR3 here is CATSDWGGGNNEQFF. The CDR3 bases are TGTGCCACCAGTGATTGGGGCGGGGGAAATAATGAGCAGTTCTTC.

This clonotype was counted ten times or more. The rearrangement joins TRBV6-1 to TRBJ1-1; no clear D gene. The length of the CDR3 is 14 residues. Trimming removed 8 bases at V and 1 base at J, with 14 bases between. Germline V gene sequence: CDR1 MNHNS, CDR2 SASEGT. Written as DNA, the CDR3 is TGTGCCAGCGGAGGCAGAGGACGGAACACTGAAGCTTTCTTT. Its translation is CASGGRGRNTEAFF.

Comment on this clonotype: This may come from a read error, since a much larger clone is one base off. The chain joins TRBV27 to TRBJ1-2; D not resolved. V gave up 6 bases and J gave up 2 bases, with 19 bases separating them. The germline V gene encodes CDR1 MNHEY and CDR2 SMNVEV (reference sequence). CDR3 length: 16 residues. CDR3: CASRPPGGLGNYGYTF. Here the CDR3 DNA reads TGTGCCAGCAGACCTCCAGGCGGCTTGGGGAACTATGGCTACACCTTC.

This clonotype was picked up a small number of times. J is TRBJ2-1 and V is TRBV3-1, with 10 bases fitting TRBD2. This CDR3 comprises 16 residues. V was pared by 0 bases and J by 7 bases, with 6 bases of the junction left unmatched. CDR1 is LGHDT and CDR2 is YNNKEL in the germline V gene (reference sequence). The DNA of the CDR3 is TGTGCCAGCAGCCAAGAGGCTAGCGGGAGACATAATGAGCAGTTCTTC. Its protein is CASSQEASGRHNEQFF.

The chain links TRBV5-4 to TRBJ2-7; 8 nucleotides match TRBD2. In germline, CDR1 is SGHNT, CDR2 YYREEE (reference sequence). The CDR3 sequence is 15 residues long. Germline trimming cut 4 bases from V and 6 bases from J; bases unmatched to any gene: 12. The CDR3 loop reads CASSRGLEPSVEQYF. The CDR3 DNA sequence: TGTGCCAGCAGCCGGGGACTAGAACCCTCAGTCGAGCAGTACTTC.